The 19 T cell receptor beta chains below come from one sample, sequenced in a study of response to subunit inactivated influenza vaccine. One entry per CDR3 protein, called by TCRdb with MiXCR from the RT-PCR reads. The sample yields 800,000 or so distinct CDR3 sequences, about 20% seen once. The source was PBMCs from blood, collected approximately 5 days after vaccination. These receptors were collected from a middle-aged man who received an inactivated influenza vaccine.

This clonotype has ten or more counts. This chain links TRBV7-3 with TRBJ1-1; a possible D gene is TRBD1 (5 bases). Trimming removed 6 bases at V and 3 bases at J, with 14 bases between. The germline gives CDR1 SGHTA, CDR2 FQGTGA. The CDR3 is 14 amino acids. CDR3 amino acids: CASRVGQGDTEAFF. Here the CDR3 DNA reads TGTGCCAGCAGAGTCGGGCAGGGCGACACTGAAGCTTTCTTT.

This clonotype was counted a few times. The genes are TRBV7-9 and TRBJ2-7; the D is unclear. The CDR3 contains 13 residues. V shed 4 bases and J shed 2 bases, with 9 bases lying between them. The germline V gene encodes CDR1 SEHNR and CDR2 FQNEAQ (reference sequence). CDR3 bases: TGTGCCAGCAGCTCTCCTGTCGCCTACGAGCAGTACTTC. It translates to CASSSPVAYEQYF.

This clonotype has at least ten counts. The chain recombines TRBV20-1 with TRBJ2-1; 7 bases agree with TRBD1. The CDR3 covers 17 residues. The germline CDR1 and CDR2 sequences are DFQATT and SNEGSKA (reference sequence). With 3 bases clipped from V and 1 base from J, the junction kept 12 bases outside the gene matches. CDR3: CSARGRRQGRSYNEQFF. The DNA of the CDR3 is TGCAGTGCTAGGGGGAGAAGACAGGGTCGATCCTACAATGAGCAGTTCTTC.

The CDR3: CASSLERQGLYNSPLHF. DNA for the CDR3: TGCGCCAGCAGCTTGGAACGACAGGGGCTTTATAATTCACCCCTCCACTTT. The genes are TRBV5-1 and TRBJ1-6; the match to TRBD1 covers 8 bases. Looked up from germline, CDR1 is SGHRS and CDR2 is YFSETQ. CDR3 length: 17 amino acids. Trimming at V came to 0 bases and at J to 4 bases, leaving 6 bases not matched to a gene. Supplemented by reference TRBV5-1 and TRBJ1-6, the full variable domain reads KAGVTQTPRYLIKTRGQQVTLSCSPISGHRSVSWYQQTPGQGLQFLFEYFSETQRNKGNFPGRFSGRQFSNSRSEMNVSTLELGDSALYLCASSLERQGLYNSPLHFGNGTRLTVT.

This clonotype was counted between two and nine times. The gene calls are TRBV20-1 and TRBJ1-6; 7 bases map to TRBD1. Germline V CDR1 and CDR2: DFQATT, SNEGSKA (reference sequence). Trimming cost V 3 bases and J 9 bases; bases outside gene matches: 5. The CDR3 has 13 amino acids. The CDR3 is CSARARGGSPLHF. In DNA form, the CDR3 reads TGCAGTGCTAGGGCCAGGGGGGGTTCACCCCTCCACTTT.

About this clonotype itself: A junction end diverges from the germline sequence, so it may reflect a read error. The chain employs TRBV10-3 and TRBJ2-2, with D unresolved. The CDR3 is made up of 14 amino acids. Germline V gene lookup returns CDR1 ENHRY and CDR2 SYGVKD. The DNA of the CDR3 is TGTGCCATCAGTGAGTTTAGTAACACCGGTGAGCTGTTTTTT. Its translation is CAISEFSNTGELFF.

The genes are TRBV5-1 and TRBJ1-1; TRBD1 agrees at 11 bases. CDR1 and CDR2 (germline): SGHRS, YFSETQ. The CDR3 sequence is 16 residues long. J lost 7 bases, V lost 2 bases, and 10 bases had no gene match. The CDR3 DNA follows: TGCGCCAGCAGCTTAAACGGACAGGGGGCGCCTGTTGAAGCTTTCTTT. Translation: CASSLNGQGAPVEAFF.

The chain joins TRBV11-3 to TRBJ2-1, with 9 nucleotides matching TRBD2. This CDR3 comprises 15 residues. Trimming took 1 base from V and 6 from J; bases not matched to a gene: 4. In germline, CDR1 is SGHNT, CDR2 YENEEA. In nucleotides, the CDR3 is TGTGCCAGCAGCTTAGGGGGACTAGCTACCAATGAGCAGTTCTTC. Its protein is CASSLGGLATNEQFF.

Many counts were recorded for this clonotype. The CDR3, as DNA: TGCGCCAGCAGCCTAAGGGCTAGCGGGGCGCTACAAATCTACAATGAGCAGTTCTTC. It translates to CASSLRASGALQIYNEQFF. This chain links TRBV5-1 with TRBJ2-1, with TRBD2 matching 9 bases. The CDR3 spans 19 residues. The germline V gene has CDR1 SGHRS and CDR2 YFSETQ. After removal of 4 bases from V and 3 bases from J, the junction contained 17 bases not matched to a gene. The full variable domain, rest sourced from reference TRBV5-1 and TRBJ2-1, is KAGVTQTPRYLIKTRGQQVTLSCSPISGHRSVSWYQQTPGQGLQFLFEYFSETQRNKGNFPGRFSGRQFSNSRSEMNVSTLELGDSALYLCASSLRASGALQIYNEQFFGPGTRLTVL.

The CDR3 is CAISDLGVSGPNEKLFF. In DNA form, the CDR3 reads TGTGCCATCAGCGACCTAGGGGTTTCGGGCCCTAATGAAAAACTGTTTTTT. The chain couples TRBV10-3 to TRBJ1-4, with D perhaps matching TRBD1 (5 bases). V lost 6 bases and J 3 bases, leaving 20 bases between the germline ends. The germline CDR1 and CDR2 sequences are ENHRY and SYGVKD. This CDR3 region has 17 residues.

The chain joins TRBV3-1 to TRBJ1-2; D uncertain. The germline V and J ends were trimmed by 0 bases and 5 bases, with 16 bases remaining between them. This CDR3 has 16 residues. In germline, CDR1 is LGHDT, CDR2 YNNKEL (reference sequence). CDR3 in amino acids: CASSQDLARSGYGYTF. CDR3 nucleotide sequence: TGTGCCAGCAGCCAAGATCTTGCCAGGTCGGGGTATGGCTACACCTTC.

This chain links TRBV6-1 with TRBJ1-1; TRBD1 aligns across 8 bases. The CDR3 has 17 amino acids. V dropped 5 bases and J dropped 0; count of bases not matched to a gene: 11. The germline CDR1 and CDR2 sequences are MNHNS and SASEGT. Here the CDR3 DNA reads TGTGCCAGCAGTCAGCGACAGGGGCCCATTATGAACACTGAAGCTTTCTTT. Protein: CASSQRQGPIMNTEAFF.

The rearrangement uses TRBV4-1 and TRBJ2-5; TRBD2 is a possible D gene (6 bases). CDR1 and CDR2 from the germline V gene are MGHRA and YSYEKL. The CDR3 totals 15 residues. V lost 5 bases and J 5 bases, leaving 18 bases between the germline ends. CDR3 loop: CASSLSEGRKETQYF. The CDR3 DNA is TGCGCCAGCAGCTTAAGCGAGGGGAGGAAGGAGACCCAGTACTTC.

This clonotype has a count of ten or more. J is TRBJ2-3 and V is TRBV7-9; 8 nucleotides align to TRBD2. Per germline, CDR1 SEHNR and CDR2 FQNEAQ (reference sequence). With V trimmed by 4 bases and J by 4 bases, 7 bases remained unmatched. This CDR3 is built from 15 residues. The CDR3 protein is CASSSTSGRADTQYF. The CDR3 bases are TGTGCCAGCAGCTCTACAAGCGGGAGAGCAGATACGCAGTATTTT.

This chain links TRBV5-1 with TRBJ1-1; D call uncertain. Per the germline V gene, CDR1 is SGHRS and CDR2 is YFSETQ. The CDR3 consists of 17 residues. The V end was cut by 4 bases, the J end by 3 bases, with 22 bases between. The CDR3 sequence: CASSLLVFGGQHTEAFF. CDR3 DNA sequence: TGCGCCAGCAGCCTACTAGTATTCGGTGGGCAGCACACTGAAGCTTTCTTT.

The chain joins TRBV20-1 to TRBJ2-7; 8 nucleotides match TRBD2. The CDR3 runs to 15 residues. Germline V gives CDR1 DFQATT, CDR2 SNEGSKA (reference sequence). The V segment lost 0 bases and the J segment 1 base; nucleotides outside the gene matches: 5. The CDR3 nucleotides read TGCAGTGCTAGAGACGGGAGGGCCTGGTCCTACGAGCAGTACTTC. Protein: CSARDGRAWSYEQYF.

This clonotype was detected a few times. The chain combines TRBV7-2 with TRBJ2-1; D is unclear. The CDR3 is made up of 13 amino acids. Per germline, CDR1 SGHTA and CDR2 FQGNSA. With 2 bases removed from V and 4 bases from J, the gap between germline ends came to 6 bases. The CDR3 bases are TGTGCCAGCAGCTTATTCGGTTACAATGAGCAGTTCTTC. Translating gives CASSLFGYNEQFF.

This clonotype was seen many times. The rearrangement links TRBV5-1 to TRBJ1-1, with 11 bases identical to TRBD1. J gave up 4 bases and V 4 bases, and 9 bases lay outside the gene matches. CDR1 is SGHRS, CDR2 YFSETQ, per germline. The CDR3 length is 16 residues. DNA for the CDR3: TGCGCCAGCAGCCTCCGGACAGGGGGCGTGGGCACTGAAGCTTTCTTT. This gives the protein CASSLRTGGVGTEAFF. The full variable domain, in which reference TRBV5-1 and TRBJ1-1 provide the parts outside the CDR3, is KAGVTQTPRYLIKTRGQQVTLSCSPISGHRSVSWYQQTPGQGLQFLFEYFSETQRNKGNFPGRFSGRQFSNSRSEMNVSTLELGDSALYLCASSLRTGGVGTEAFFGQGTRLTVV.

This clonotype was observed a few times. J is TRBJ1-1 and V is TRBV9, with TRBD1 as a possible D gene (5 bases). Germline V CDR1 and CDR2: SGDLS, YYNGEE. The germline V and J ends were trimmed by 0 bases and 5 bases, with 8 bases remaining between them. CDR3 length: 13 residues. This chain's CDR3 is CASSVGKGTEAFF. CDR3 coding DNA: TGTGCCAGCAGCGTAGGGAAGGGGACTGAAGCTTTCTTT.